The TCR beta chain described here comes from a study of memory CD4+ T cells and cytomegalovirus serostatus. Across the study: Of the healthy Belgian adults, fewer than 10 were CMV seropositive and about 24 seronegative. Notes on the study in general: CD4+ memory repertoires contained about 40% of the roughly 150 reported CMV TCRbeta sequences.

V shed 2 bases and J shed 4 bases, with 19 bases lying between them. The germline V gene has CDR1 MDHEN and CDR2 SYDVKM. CDR3 length: 17 residues. About this clone itself: Its antigen is unknown.

The sort gate was single viable CD3+CD4+CD8-CD45RO+ cells for memory CD4+ T cells. This table comes from immunoSEQ multiplex PCR, and its TCRdb copy is limited to in-frame clones, with some not included. The sample has under 55,000 clones; about 86% are singletons. Sequenced: memory CD4+ T cells from blood. The TCR was taken from an adult in good health and CMV-seropositive. The chain uses TRBV28 and TRBJ2-3, with D perhaps TRBD2 (6 bases). The CDR3 loop is CASSLGLDGSLADTQYF. The CDR3 DNA is TGTGCCAGCAGTTTAGGGTTGGACGGGAGCTTGGCAGATACGCAGTATTTT.